The 20 T cell receptor beta chains listed next were all sequenced from one sample in a study of blood T cell repertoires in COVID-19. Using immunoSEQ multiplex PCR, the repertoire was profiled, and TCRdb retains in-frame clones only, with some absent. The repertoire holds around 99,000 clones, with about nine tenths as singletons. Material: peripheral blood. Receptors were obtained from a woman under 40 with acute or convalescent COVID-19.

The V call is TRBV7-6, the J call TRBJ1-3, with 8 bases matching TRBD1. J lost 0 bases, V lost 5 bases, and 3 bases had no gene match. This CDR3 has 15 amino acids. From germline, CDR1 is SGHVS and CDR2 FNYEAQ. The CDR3 sequence is CASSQQGGSGNTIYF. The CDR3 DNA reads as TGTGCCAGCAGCCAACAGGGGGGCTCTGGAAACACCATATATTTT.

The chain recombines TRBV9 with TRBJ1-5, with D perhaps TRBD1 (5 bases). Germline V gene sequence: CDR1 SGDLS, CDR2 YYNGEE. Trimming cost V 0 bases and J 3 bases, with 10 bases left between them. The CDR3 sequence is 15 residues long. As DNA, the CDR3 is TGTGCCAGCAGCGTAGAAGGGGCCTTCAATCAGCCCCAGCATTTT. This sequence encodes CASSVEGAFNQPQHF.

The chain recombines TRBV28 with TRBJ2-2, with 13 nucleotides matching TRBD2. CDR1 is MDHEN, CDR2 SYDVKM, per germline. The CDR3 sequence is 16 residues long. J was trimmed by 4 bases and V by 5 bases; bases with no gene match: 4. CDR3 in amino acids: CASSPGLAGTTGELFF. CDR3 DNA sequence: TGTGCCAGCAGTCCGGGACTAGCGGGAACCACCGGGGAGCTGTTTTTT. Based on the CDR3 plus reference TRBV28 and TRBJ2-2, the full variable domain is DVKVTQSSRYLVKRTGEKVFLECVQDMDHENMFWYRQDPGLGLRLIYFSYDVKMKEKGDIPEGYSVSREKKERFSLILESASTNQTSMYLCASSPGLAGTTGELFFGEGSRLTVL.

The chain has TRBV5-1 and TRBJ2-5; TRBD2 might be the D (7 bases). The CDR3 has 16 residues. Germline lookup yields CDR1 SGHRS and CDR2 YFSETQ. V was pared by 0 bases and J by 4 bases, with 16 bases between. The CDR3 loop reads CASSLEGGRGGETQYF. The CDR3 DNA reads as TGCGCCAGCAGCTTGGAAGGGGGTCGCGGGGGAGAGACCCAGTACTTC.

CDR3 sequence: CASSQVGGRTGYTF. The CDR3 DNA reads as TGTGCCAGCAGCCAAGTTGGGGGCAGAACGGGCTACACCTTC. This sequence joins TRBV14 and TRBJ1-2, with a possible D match to TRBD1 (6 bases). From germline, CDR1 is SGHDN and CDR2 FVKESK. The CDR3 extends over 14 amino acids. V was clipped by 1 base and J by 8 bases, with 14 bases between them.

CDR3 amino acids: CSVEEGRYEQYF. CDR3 bases: TGCAGCGTTGAAGAGGGCCGCTACGAGCAGTACTTC. This chain uses TRBV29-1 with TRBJ2-7; D not certain. This CDR3 region has 12 residues. Germline CDR1 SQVTM, CDR2 ANQGSEA. V was cut by 0 bases and J by 3 bases, with 6 bases left in between.

In regard to this clone: This specimen includes other DNA sequences encoding the same CDR3. This rearrangement joins TRBV12-3 or TRBV12-4 to TRBJ1-2, with a weak D call TRBD1 (6 bases). With 5 bases removed from V and 4 bases from J, the gap between germline ends came to 11 bases. This CDR3 spans 13 amino acids. CDR3 region: CASSLTGSYGYTF. In DNA form, the CDR3 reads TGTGCCAGCAGTCTTACAGGGTCCTATGGCTACACCTTC.

J is TRBJ1-5 and V is TRBV11-2, with 7 bases matching TRBD1. This CDR3 region has 17 residues. Germline CDR1 is SGHAT and CDR2 is FQNNGV. V lost 0 bases, J lost 3 bases, and 8 bases stayed unmatched. CDR3 sequence: CASSLDGWDSTNQPQHF. In DNA, the CDR3 is TGTGCCAGCAGCTTAGATGGGTGGGACAGCACCAATCAGCCCCAGCATTTT.

The chain uses TRBV21-1 and TRBJ1-5; TRBD1, the table's D call, lacks a check against the DNA. TRBV21-1 is tagged as a pseudogene. There are 14 residues in the CDR3. CDR3 amino acids: CASSRPGEDQPQHF. Here the CDR3 DNA reads TGTGCCAGCAGCAGGCCAGGGGAAGATCAGCCCCAGCATTTT.

This clone was seen once. The chain couples TRBV5-1 to TRBJ2-1; TRBD2 aligns across 15 bases. This CDR3 contains 15 residues. Germline CDR1 is SGHRS and CDR2 is YFSETQ. J gave up 8 bases and V 4 bases, and 4 bases lay outside the gene matches. This CDR3 is CASSGGTSGGYEQFF. In nucleotides, the CDR3 is TGCGCCAGCAGCGGCGGGACTAGCGGGGGGTATGAGCAGTTCTTC.

The chain combines TRBV20-1 with TRBJ1-1; 7 bases agree with TRBD1. This CDR3 has 11 amino acids. Germline CDR1 reads DFQATT; CDR2 reads SNEGSKA (reference sequence). Written as DNA, the CDR3 is TGCAGCGCGAGGGGGCCAATTGAAGCTTTCTTT. Amino acids: CSARGPIEAFF.

V and J are TRBV7-6 and TRBJ1-2; D unclear. This CDR3 has 13 residues. Looked up from germline, CDR1 is SGHVS and CDR2 is FNYEAQ. Trimming stripped 0 bases from V and 8 bases from J, with 10 bases between. CDR3 nucleotide sequence: TGTGCCAGCAGCTTAGCGCACGGGATGGGCTACACCTTC. Translated, it gives CASSLAHGMGYTF.

This chain uses TRBV7-9 with TRBJ1-4; D remains ambiguous. Germline CDR1 is SEHNR and CDR2 is FQNEAQ (reference sequence). The CDR3 runs 13 residues. Trimming took off 2 bases at V and 5 bases at J, with 6 bases between the two ends. CDR3 sequence reads: CASSLTGNEKLFF. The DNA of the CDR3 is TGTGCCAGCAGCTTAACGGGGAATGAAAAACTGTTTTTT.

The chain has TRBV7-9 and TRBJ2-3, with 13 bases matching TRBD2. The length of the CDR3 is 17 residues. The germline gives CDR1 SEHNR, CDR2 FQNEAQ (reference sequence). The J segment lost 2 bases and the V segment lost 5 bases, leaving 7 bases of the junction unmatched. CDR3 sequence reads: CASSPGTSGIDTDTQYF. The CDR3, as DNA: TGTGCCAGCAGCCCAGGGACTAGCGGGATCGACACAGATACGCAGTATTTT.

The chain joins TRBV5-1 to TRBJ1-1; TRBD1 aligns across 10 bases. After removal of 3 bases from V and 5 bases from J, the junction contained 4 bases not matched to a gene. The CDR3 is made up of 14 amino acids. Per the germline V gene, CDR1 is SGHRS and CDR2 is YFSETQ. The CDR3 DNA reads TGCGCCAGCAGCTCGACAGGGGGCAGGACTGAAGCTTTCTTT. It codes for CASSSTGGRTEAFF.

The CDR3 loop reads CASSRLAGLYEQYF. As DNA, the CDR3 is TGTGCCAGCAGCCGACTAGCGGGCCTCTACGAGCAGTACTTC. The chain employs TRBV2 and TRBJ2-7; 10 positions match TRBD2. The CDR3 extends over 14 amino acids. After removal of 6 bases from V and 3 bases from J, the junction contained 5 bases not matched to a gene. Looked up from germline, CDR1 is SNHLY and CDR2 is FYNNEI.

The chain carries TRBV7-2 and TRBJ2-4; 14 bases agree with TRBD2. Germline CDR1 reads SGHTA; CDR2 reads FQGNSA. The CDR3 length is 13 residues. Trimming removed 4 bases from V and 15 bases from J; junction bases left unmatched: 5. The CDR3 sequence: CASSWGTSGSLYF. Written as DNA, the CDR3 is TGTGCCAGCAGCTGGGGGACTAGCGGGAGTCTGTACTTC.

The chain couples TRBV18 to TRBJ1-1; TRBD1 aligns across 7 bases. With 1 base clipped from V and 1 base from J, the junction kept 6 bases outside the gene matches. The germline V gene has CDR1 KGHSH and CDR2 LQKENI. CDR3 length: 16 amino acids. This CDR3 is CASSPLTGATNTEAFF. The CDR3, as DNA: TGTGCCAGCTCACCACTTACAGGGGCTACGAACACTGAAGCTTTCTTT.

This chain joins TRBV4-2 and TRBJ2-2, with TRBD2 matching over 7 bases. J lost 4 bases, V lost 0 bases, and 5 bases had no gene match. The CDR3 contains 16 residues. In germline, CDR1 is LGHNA, CDR2 YNFKEQ. The CDR3 spells CASSQDPAGITGELFF. CDR3 coding DNA: TGTGCCAGCAGCCAAGATCCAGCGGGGATCACCGGGGAGCTGTTTTTT.

CDR3: CASSSFNRVGDTEAFF. The CDR3 DNA follows: TGTGCCAGCAGCTCCTTTAACAGGGTCGGAGACACTGAAGCTTTCTTT. The rearrangement uses TRBV5-6 and TRBJ1-1; D perhaps matches TRBD1 (6 bases). This CDR3 has 16 amino acids. Between the trimmed V and J ends, which lost 3 bases and 3 bases, there was a span of 18 bases. From germline, CDR1 is SGHDT and CDR2 YYEEEE.